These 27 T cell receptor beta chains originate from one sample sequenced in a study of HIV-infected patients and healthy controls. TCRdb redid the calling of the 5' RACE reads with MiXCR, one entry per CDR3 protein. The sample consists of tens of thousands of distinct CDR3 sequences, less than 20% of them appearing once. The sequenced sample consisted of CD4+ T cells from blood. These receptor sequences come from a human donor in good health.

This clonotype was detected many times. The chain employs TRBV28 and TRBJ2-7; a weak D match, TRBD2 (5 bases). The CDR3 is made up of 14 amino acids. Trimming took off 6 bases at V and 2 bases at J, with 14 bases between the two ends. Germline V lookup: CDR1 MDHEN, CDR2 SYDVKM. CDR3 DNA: TGTGCCAGCAGCAACTGGGAGAGGCCCTACGAGCAGTACTTC. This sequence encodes CASSNWERPYEQYF.

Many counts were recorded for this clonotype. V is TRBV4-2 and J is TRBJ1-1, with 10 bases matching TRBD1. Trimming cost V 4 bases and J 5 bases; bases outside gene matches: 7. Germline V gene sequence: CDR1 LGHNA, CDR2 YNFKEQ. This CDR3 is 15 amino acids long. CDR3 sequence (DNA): TGTGCCAGCAGCCGGACGGGACAGGGGAGGACTGAAGCTTTCTTT. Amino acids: CASSRTGQGRTEAFF.

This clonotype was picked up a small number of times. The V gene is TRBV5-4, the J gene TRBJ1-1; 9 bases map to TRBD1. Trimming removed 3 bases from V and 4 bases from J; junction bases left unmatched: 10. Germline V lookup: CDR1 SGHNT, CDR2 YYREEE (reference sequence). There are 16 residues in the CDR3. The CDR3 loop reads CASSSGQGKESTEAFF. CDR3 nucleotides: TGTGCCAGCAGCTCCGGACAGGGGAAGGAGTCCACTGAAGCTTTCTTT.

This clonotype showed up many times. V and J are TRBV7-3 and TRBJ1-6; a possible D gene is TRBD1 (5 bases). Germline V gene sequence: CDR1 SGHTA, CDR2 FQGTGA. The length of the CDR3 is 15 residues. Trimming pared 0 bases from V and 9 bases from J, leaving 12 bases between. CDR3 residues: CASSLTKGSSSPLHF. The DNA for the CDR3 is TGTGCCAGCAGCTTAACTAAGGGGTCTAGTTCACCCCTCCACTTT.

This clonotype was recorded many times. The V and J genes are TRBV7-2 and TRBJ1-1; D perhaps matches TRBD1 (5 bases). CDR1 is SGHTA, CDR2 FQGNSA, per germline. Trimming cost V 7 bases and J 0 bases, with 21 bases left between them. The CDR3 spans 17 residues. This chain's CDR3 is CASNRKTGSLMNTEAFF. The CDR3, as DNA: TGTGCCAGCAATCGGAAAACAGGTTCTTTAATGAACACTGAAGCTTTCTTT. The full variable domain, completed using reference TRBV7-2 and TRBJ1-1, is GAGVSQSPSNKVTEKGKDVELRCDPISGHTALYWYRQSLGQGLEFLIYFQGNSAPDKSGLPSDRFSAERTGGSVSTLTIQRTQQEDSAVYLCASNRKTGSLMNTEAFFGQGTRLTVV.

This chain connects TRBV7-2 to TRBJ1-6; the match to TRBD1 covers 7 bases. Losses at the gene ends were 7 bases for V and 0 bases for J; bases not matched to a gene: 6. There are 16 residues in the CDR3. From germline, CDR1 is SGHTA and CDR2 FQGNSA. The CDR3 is CASTRQGSSYNSPLHF. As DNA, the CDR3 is TGTGCCAGCACCCGACAGGGAAGCTCCTATAATTCACCCCTCCACTTT.

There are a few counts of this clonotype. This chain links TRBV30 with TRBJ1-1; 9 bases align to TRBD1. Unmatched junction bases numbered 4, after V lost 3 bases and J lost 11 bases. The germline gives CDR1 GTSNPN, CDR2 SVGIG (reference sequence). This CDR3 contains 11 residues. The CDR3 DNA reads TGTGCCTGGAGCGGGACAGGGTCCGCTTTCTTT. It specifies CAWSGTGSAFF.

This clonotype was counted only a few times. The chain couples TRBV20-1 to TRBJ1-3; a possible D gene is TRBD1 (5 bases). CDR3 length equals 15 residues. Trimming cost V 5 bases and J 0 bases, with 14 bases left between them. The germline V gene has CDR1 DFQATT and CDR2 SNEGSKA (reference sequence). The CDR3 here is CSASGGGHSGNTIYF. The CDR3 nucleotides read TGCAGTGCTTCCGGGGGAGGGCACTCTGGAAACACCATATATTTT.

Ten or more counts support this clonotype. The CDR3 sequence is CASSLRDSSRNEQFF. The DNA for the CDR3 is TGTGCCAGCAGCTTGCGGGACTCGTCTCGCAATGAGCAGTTCTTC. The V call is TRBV7-8, the J call TRBJ2-1, with D perhaps matching TRBD2 (6 bases). CDR3 size: 15 residues. Germline CDR1 reads SGHVS; CDR2 reads FQNEAQ. V lost 3 bases and J 6 bases, leaving 15 bases between the germline ends.

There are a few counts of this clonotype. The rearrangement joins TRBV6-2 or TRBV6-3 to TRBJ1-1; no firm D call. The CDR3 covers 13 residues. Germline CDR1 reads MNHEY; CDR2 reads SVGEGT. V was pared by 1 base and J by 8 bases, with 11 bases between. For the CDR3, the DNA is TGTGCCAGCAGTTACTTGCCGACGACGGAAGCTTTCTTT. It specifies CASSYLPTTEAFF.

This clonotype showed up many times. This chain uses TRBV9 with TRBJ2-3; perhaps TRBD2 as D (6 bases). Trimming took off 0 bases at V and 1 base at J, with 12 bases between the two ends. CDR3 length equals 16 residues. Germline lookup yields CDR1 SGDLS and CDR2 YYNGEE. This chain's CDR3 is CASSVAGDLRTDTQYF. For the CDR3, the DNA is TGTGCCAGCAGCGTAGCTGGGGACTTGCGCACAGATACGCAGTATTTT.

CDR3 coding DNA: TGTGCCAGCCGCCAGGACTCTGGGGCCAACGTCCTGACTTTC. This gives the protein CASRQDSGANVLTF. The chain employs TRBV2 and TRBJ2-6; D not resolved. The ends were cut back, 8 bases at V and 0 bases at J, with 8 bases in the middle. The germline gives CDR1 SNHLY, CDR2 FYNNEI. The CDR3 has 14 residues.

CDR3 bases: TGTGCCAGCAGCCACCGGGGGGGCAGAAGCTATGGCTACACCTTC. It codes for CASSHRGGRSYGYTF. The J gene is TRBJ1-2, the V gene TRBV12-3 or TRBV12-4; D perhaps matches TRBD1 (6 bases). The CDR3 is 15 residues long. V lost 6 bases to trimming and J lost 4 bases, with 18 bases between them.

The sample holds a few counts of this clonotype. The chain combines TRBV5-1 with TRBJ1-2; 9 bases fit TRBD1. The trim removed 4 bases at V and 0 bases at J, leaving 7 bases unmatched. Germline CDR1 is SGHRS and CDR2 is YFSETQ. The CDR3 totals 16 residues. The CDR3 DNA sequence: TGCGCCAGCAGCCGGACAGGGGATACAGCTAACTATGGCTACACCTTC. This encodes CASSRTGDTANYGYTF.

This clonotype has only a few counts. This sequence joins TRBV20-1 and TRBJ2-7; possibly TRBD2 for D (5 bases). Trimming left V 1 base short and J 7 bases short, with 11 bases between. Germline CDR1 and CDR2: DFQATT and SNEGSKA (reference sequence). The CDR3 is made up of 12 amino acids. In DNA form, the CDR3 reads TGCAGTGCTAGAGCCGGGAAGGTGGAGCAGTACTTC. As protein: CSARAGKVEQYF.

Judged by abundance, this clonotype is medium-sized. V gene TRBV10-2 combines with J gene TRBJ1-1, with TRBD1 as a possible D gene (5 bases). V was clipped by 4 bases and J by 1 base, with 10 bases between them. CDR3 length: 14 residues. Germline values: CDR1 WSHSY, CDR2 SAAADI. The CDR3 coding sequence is TGCGCCAGCAGTGGGGGGAAGGGGAACACTGAAGCTTTCTTT. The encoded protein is CASSGGKGNTEAFF.

CDR3 DNA sequence: TGTGCCTGGGGCTTCAGGGAAAATCAGCCCCAGCATTTT. It yields the protein CAWGFRENQPQHF. The chain is built from TRBV30 and TRBJ1-5, with D possibly TRBD1 on 5 matching bases. Germline CDR1 GTSNPN, CDR2 SVGIG (reference sequence). This CDR3 has 13 amino acids. Trimming left V 5 bases short and J 4 bases short, with 12 bases between.

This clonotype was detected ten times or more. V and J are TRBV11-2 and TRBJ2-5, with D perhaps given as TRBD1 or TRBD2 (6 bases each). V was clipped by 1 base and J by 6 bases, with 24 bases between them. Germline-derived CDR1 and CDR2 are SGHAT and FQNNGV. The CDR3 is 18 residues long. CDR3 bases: TGTGCCAGCAGCTTAGCGTGGGGGGCGGCCCGGGACACCCAGACCCAGTACTTC. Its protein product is CASSLAWGAARDTQTQYF.

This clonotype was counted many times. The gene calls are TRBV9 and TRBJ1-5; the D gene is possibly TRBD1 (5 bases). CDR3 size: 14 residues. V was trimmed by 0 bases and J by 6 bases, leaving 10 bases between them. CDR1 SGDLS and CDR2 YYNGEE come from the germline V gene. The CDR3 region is CASSVARAVQPQHF. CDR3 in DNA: TGTGCCAGCAGCGTAGCCAGGGCCGTTCAGCCCCAGCATTTT.

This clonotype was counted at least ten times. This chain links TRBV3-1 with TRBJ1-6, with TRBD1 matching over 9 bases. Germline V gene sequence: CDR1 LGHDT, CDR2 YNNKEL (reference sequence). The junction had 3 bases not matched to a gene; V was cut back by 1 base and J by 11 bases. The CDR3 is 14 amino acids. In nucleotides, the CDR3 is TGTGCCAGCAGCCAAGGTGGACAGGGGCCACCCCTCCACTTT. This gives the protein CASSQGGQGPPLHF.

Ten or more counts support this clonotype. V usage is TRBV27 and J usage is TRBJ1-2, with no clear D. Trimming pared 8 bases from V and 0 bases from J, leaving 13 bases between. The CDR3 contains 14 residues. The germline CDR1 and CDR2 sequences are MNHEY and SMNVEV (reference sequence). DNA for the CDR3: TGTGCCAGCCCAGACGGGCCCTCTAACTATGGCTACACCTTC. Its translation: CASPDGPSNYGYTF.

CDR3 protein: CASSLAGTGVEQYF. The CDR3 coding sequence is TGTGCCAGCAGCTTGGCCGGGACAGGGGTCGAGCAGTACTTC. This chain connects TRBV5-6 to TRBJ2-7, with 10 bases matching TRBD1. The CDR3 spans 14 residues. Germline loops: CDR1 SGHDT, CDR2 YYEEEE. V lost 0 bases, J lost 6 bases, and 3 bases stayed unmatched.

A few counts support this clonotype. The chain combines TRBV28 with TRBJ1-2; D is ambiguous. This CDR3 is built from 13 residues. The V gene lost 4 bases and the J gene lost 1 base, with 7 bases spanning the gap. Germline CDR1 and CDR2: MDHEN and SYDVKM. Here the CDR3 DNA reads TGTGCCAGCAGTTCCCGATATAACTATGGCTACACCTTC. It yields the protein CASSSRYNYGYTF.

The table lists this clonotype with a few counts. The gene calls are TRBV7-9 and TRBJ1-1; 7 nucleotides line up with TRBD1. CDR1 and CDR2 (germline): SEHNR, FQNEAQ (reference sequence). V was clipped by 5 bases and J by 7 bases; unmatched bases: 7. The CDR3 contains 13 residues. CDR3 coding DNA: TGTGCCAGCAGCCCGGGACAGTATTTTGAAGCTTTCTTT. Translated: CASSPGQYFEAFF.

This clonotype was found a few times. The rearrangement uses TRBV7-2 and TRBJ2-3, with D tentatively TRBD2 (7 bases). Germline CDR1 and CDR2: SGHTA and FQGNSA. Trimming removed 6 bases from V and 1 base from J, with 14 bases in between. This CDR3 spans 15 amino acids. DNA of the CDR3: TGTGCCAGCAGGCCAGCGGGACACCGCACAGATACGCAGTATTTT. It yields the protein CASRPAGHRTDTQYF.

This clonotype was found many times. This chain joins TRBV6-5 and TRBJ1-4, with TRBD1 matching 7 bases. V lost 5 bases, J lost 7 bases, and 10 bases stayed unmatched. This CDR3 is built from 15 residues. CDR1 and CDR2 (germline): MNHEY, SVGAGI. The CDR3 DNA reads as TGTGCCAGCAGTAATAACAGGGGCGGGGGTGAAAAACTGTTTTTT. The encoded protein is CASSNNRGGGEKLFF.

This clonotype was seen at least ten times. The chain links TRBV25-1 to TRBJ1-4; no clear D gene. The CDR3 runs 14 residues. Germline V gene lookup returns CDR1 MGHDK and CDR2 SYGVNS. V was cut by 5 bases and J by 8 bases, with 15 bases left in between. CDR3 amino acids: CASSRQSSVEKLFF. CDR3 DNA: TGTGCCAGCAGTAGGCAGTCTTCGGTCGAAAAACTGTTTTTT. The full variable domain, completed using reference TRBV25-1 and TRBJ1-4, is EADIYQTPRYLVIGTGKKITLECSQTMGHDKMYWYQQDPGMELHLIHYSYGVNSTEKGDLSSESTVSRIRTEHFPLTLESARPSHTSQYLCASSRQSSVEKLFFGSGTQLSVL.